The sequence of this T cell receptor (beta chain) was determined in a study of shared clonotypes between healthy human individuals. The genomic DNA of each subset was split evenly across several immunoSEQ plates. TCRdb keeps only in-frame clones here, not all; method: immunoSEQ multiplex PCR. The data hold fewer than 2.5 million clones, with roughly 93% observed a single time. This CDR3 region has 12 residues. Deletions cut 6 bases from V and 7 bases from J, with 10 bases between. The V gene's germline CDR1 is MNHEY and CDR2 SMNVEV (reference sequence). The source of this sequence is a man younger than 35 in good health. Some clones in this sample may be carry-over from other donors' samples. Sequenced input: naive CD4+ T cells from PBMCs. The subset was: CD45RA+ positively selected. The rearrangement uses TRBV27 and TRBJ2-1, with D possibly being TRBD1 (6 bases). The CDR3 region is CASSYRENEQFF. CDR3 bases: TGTGCCAGCAGCTACAGGGAAAATGAGCAGTTCTTC.